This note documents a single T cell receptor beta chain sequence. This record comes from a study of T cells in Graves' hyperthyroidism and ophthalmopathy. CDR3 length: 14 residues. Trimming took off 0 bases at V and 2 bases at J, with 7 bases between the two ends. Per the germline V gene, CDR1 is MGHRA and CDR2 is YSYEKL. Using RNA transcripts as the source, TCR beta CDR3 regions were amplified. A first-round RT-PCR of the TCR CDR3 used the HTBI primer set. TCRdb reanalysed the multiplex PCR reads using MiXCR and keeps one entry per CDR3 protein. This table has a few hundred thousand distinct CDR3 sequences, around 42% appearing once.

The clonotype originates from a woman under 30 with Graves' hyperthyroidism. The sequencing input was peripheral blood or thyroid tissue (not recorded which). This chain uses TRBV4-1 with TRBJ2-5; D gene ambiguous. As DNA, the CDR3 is TGCGCCAGCAGCCAAGAGGACGGACAAGAGACCCAGTACTTC. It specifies CASSQEDGQETQYF.